One sample yielded the 21 T cell receptor beta chains listed below, sequenced in a study of T cells expressing NK-cell markers. From the 5' RACE reads, TCRdb lists one entry per CDR3 protein and no DNA. This sample's clone table lists 250,000 or so distinct CDR3 sequences. Sequenced sample: blood T cells: a sorted CD56 or NKG2C T cell subset, CD4+ or CD8+ T cells, or bulk PBMC T cells (not recorded which). Receptors were obtained from a woman aged 18 to 69 in good health.

This chain links TRBV7-9 with TRBJ2-5; TCRdb names TRBD2, which stays unverified in the absence of DNA. The CDR3 contains 15 residues. Germline loops: CDR1 SEHNR, CDR2 FQNEAQ (reference sequence). The CDR3 sequence: CASRPGGGGQETQYF.

This rearrangement joins TRBV30 to TRBJ1-1. This CDR3 comprises 13 residues. CDR1 and CDR2 (germline): GTSNPN, SVGIG (reference sequence). The CDR3 reads CAWSVGVRTEAFF.

The chain has TRBV5-1 and TRBJ2-7. Germline-derived CDR1 and CDR2 are SGHRS and YFSETQ. The CDR3 has 15 amino acids. The CDR3 region is CASSLEAGTSYEQYF.

The chain employs TRBV3-1 and TRBJ2-1; TCRdb picks TRBD1, but there is no DNA to check that call. Germline values: CDR1 LGHDT, CDR2 YNNKEL (reference sequence). The CDR3 is 16 amino acids. CDR3 residues: CASSYVVGAGGNEQFF.

The genes are TRBV4-3 and TRBJ2-7. There are 14 residues in the CDR3. Germline-derived CDR1 and CDR2 are LGHNA and YSLEER. This CDR3 reads CASSQAVKLYEQYF.

The chain couples TRBV15 to TRBJ2-5; TCRdb gives TRBD1 as the D gene, but with no DNA this cannot be confirmed. The CDR3 is 15 amino acids. The germline V gene has CDR1 LNHNV and CDR2 YYDKDF (reference sequence). The chain's CDR3 is CATSRIGTVGETQYF.

The gene calls are TRBV7-2 and TRBJ2-6. The CDR3 length is 13 residues. Germline lookup yields CDR1 SGHTA and CDR2 FQGNSA. CDR3: CASSLAWVPVLTF.

The chain recombines TRBV27 with TRBJ1-2; TCRdb reports TRBD1, a call that lacks DNA to check it against. This CDR3 has 14 amino acids. CDR1 and CDR2 from the germline V gene are MNHEY and SMNVEV (reference sequence). The CDR3 loop is CASSVGGQPYGYTF.

This sequence joins TRBV20-1 and TRBJ2-3; TCRdb's D gene call, TRBD2, goes unchecked for lack of DNA. The CDR3 is 14 residues long. Germline V gene sequence: CDR1 DFQATT, CDR2 SNEGSKA (reference sequence). CDR3 in amino acids: CTQREATSTDTQYF.

The chain links TRBV4-3 to TRBJ1-6. The CDR3 is made up of 16 amino acids. Germline V gene lookup returns CDR1 LGHNA and CDR2 YSLEER. The CDR3 loop reads CASSREVNRVNSPLHF.

The chain couples TRBV7-9 to TRBJ1-4; TCRdb designates TRBD1, a call that cannot be tested without DNA. The length of the CDR3 is 15 residues. Germline CDR1 is SEHNR and CDR2 is FQNEAQ (reference sequence). CDR3 sequence reads: CASSRAGSPNEKLFF.

The chain couples TRBV7-2 to TRBJ2-3. The CDR3 length is 14 residues. Germline CDR1 reads SGHTA; CDR2 reads FQGNSA. The chain's CDR3 is CASSLGSRPDTQYF.

The J gene is TRBJ2-4, the V gene TRBV7-2. Germline-derived CDR1 and CDR2 are SGHTA and FQGNSA. This CDR3 comprises 12 residues. CDR3: CASSLLGYIQYF.

The genes are TRBV19 and TRBJ2-7. This CDR3 has 15 amino acids. Germline CDR1 LNHDA, CDR2 SQIVND (reference sequence). CDR3 loop: CASSIGAGTTYEQYF.

The V call is TRBV15, the J call TRBJ1-5; TCRdb's assignment of TRBD1 cannot be checked, as there is no DNA. The germline gives CDR1 LNHNV, CDR2 YYDKDF (reference sequence). This CDR3 region has 18 residues. Here the CDR3 reads CATSRVGQARYSNQPQHF.

The chain employs TRBV5-1 and TRBJ2-1; TCRdb returns TRBD2, unconfirmable since there is no DNA. The V gene's germline CDR1 is SGHRS and CDR2 YFSETQ. The CDR3 loop spans 14 amino acids. CDR3: CASSWEGMRNEQFF.

The genes are TRBV5-1 and TRBJ2-2. The CDR3 loop spans 13 amino acids. Germline V gives CDR1 SGHRS, CDR2 YFSETQ. CDR3 region: CASSTSNTGELFF.

The V gene is TRBV11-1, the J gene TRBJ2-7; TCRdb gives TRBD1 as the D gene, but with no DNA this cannot be confirmed. Germline CDR1 reads SGHAT; CDR2 reads FQDESV (reference sequence). This CDR3 comprises 15 residues. The chain's CDR3 is CASSLQQGALNEQYF.

The chain combines TRBV12-3 or TRBV12-4 with TRBJ2-3; TCRdb designates TRBD2, a call that cannot be tested without DNA. The CDR3 totals 14 residues. The chain's CDR3 is CANRRGLRTDTQYF.

J is TRBJ2-2 and V is TRBV6-5; TCRdb indicates TRBD2, and absent DNA this call remains unverified. Germline CDR1 reads MNHEY; CDR2 reads SVGAGI. The CDR3 is made up of 18 amino acids. The chain's CDR3 is CASSYGQREGRVTGELFF.

The rearrangement joins TRBV4-3 to TRBJ2-3; TCRdb proposes TRBD1, but this gene call is untestable without DNA. The CDR3 contains 15 residues. Germline V CDR1 and CDR2: LGHNA, YSLEER. CDR3 sequence reads: CASSQGGAVTDTQYF.